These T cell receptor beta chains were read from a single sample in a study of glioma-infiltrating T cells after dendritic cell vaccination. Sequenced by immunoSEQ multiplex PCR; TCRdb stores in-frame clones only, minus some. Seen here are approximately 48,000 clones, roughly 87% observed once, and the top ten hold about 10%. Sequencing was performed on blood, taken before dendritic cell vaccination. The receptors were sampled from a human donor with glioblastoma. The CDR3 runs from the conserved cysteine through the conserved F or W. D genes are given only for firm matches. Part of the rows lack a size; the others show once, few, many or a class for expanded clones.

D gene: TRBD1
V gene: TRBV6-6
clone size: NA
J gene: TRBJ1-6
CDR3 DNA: TGTGCCAGTTCCCCGGGACAGAGCTCCTATAATTCACCCCTCCACTTT
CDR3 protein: CASSPGQSSYNSPLHF

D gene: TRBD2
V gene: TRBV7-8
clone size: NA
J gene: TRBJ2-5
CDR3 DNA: TGTGCCAGCAGCGAGACTAGCGGGGGGGCATGGGAGACCCAGTACTTC
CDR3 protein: CASSETSGGAWETQYF

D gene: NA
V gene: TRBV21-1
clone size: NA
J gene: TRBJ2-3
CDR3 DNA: TGTGCCAGCAGCAATAACCCGACAACCGATACGCAGTATTTT
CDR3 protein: CASSNNPTTDTQYF

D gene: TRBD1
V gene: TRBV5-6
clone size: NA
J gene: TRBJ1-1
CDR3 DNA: TGTGCCAGCAGCTCGACAGGGGAGTACACTGAAGCTTTCTTT
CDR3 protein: CASSSTGEYTEAFF

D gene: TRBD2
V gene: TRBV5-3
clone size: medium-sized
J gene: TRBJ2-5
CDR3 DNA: TGTGCCAGAAGCGTGACTAGCGGGAGGTTGGAGACCCAGTACTTC
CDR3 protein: CARSVTSGRLETQYF

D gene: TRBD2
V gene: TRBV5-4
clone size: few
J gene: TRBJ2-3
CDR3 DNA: TGTGCCAGCAGCGTCAGACTAGCGGGAGGAACAGATACGCAGTATTTT
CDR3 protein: CASSVRLAGGTDTQYF

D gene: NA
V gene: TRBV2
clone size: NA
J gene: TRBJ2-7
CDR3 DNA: TGTGCCAGCAGTGATAGATTGATGCAGACAGGCCCCATCCCTTACGAGCAGTACTTC
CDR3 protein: CASSDRLMQTGPIPYEQYF

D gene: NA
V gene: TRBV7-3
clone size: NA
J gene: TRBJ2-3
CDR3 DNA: TGTGCCAGCAGCTTAAGGGGGGCAGATACGCAGTATTTT
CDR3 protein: CASSLRGADTQYF

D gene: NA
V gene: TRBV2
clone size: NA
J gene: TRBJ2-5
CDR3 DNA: TGTGCCAGCAGTGAGGCAGGAGGCCAAGAGACCCAGTACTTC
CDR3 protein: CASSEAGGQETQYF

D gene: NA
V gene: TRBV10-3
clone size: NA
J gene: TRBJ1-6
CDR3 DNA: TGTGCCATCAAAAGGGACAACCCCCTTAATAATTCACCCCTCCACTTT
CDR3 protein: CAIKRDNPLNNSPLHF

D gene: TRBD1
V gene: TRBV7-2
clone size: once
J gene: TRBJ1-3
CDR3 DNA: TGTGCCAGCAGCCCCGACAGGGGGCTTGGAAACACCATATATTTT
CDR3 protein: CASSPDRGLGNTIYF

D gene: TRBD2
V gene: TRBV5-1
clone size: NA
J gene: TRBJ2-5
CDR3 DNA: TGCGCCAGCAGCGTGACTAGCGGCCAAGAGACCCAGTACTTC
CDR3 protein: CASSVTSGQETQYF

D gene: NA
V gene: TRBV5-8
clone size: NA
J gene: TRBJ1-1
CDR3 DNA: TGTGCCAGCAGCTTGGTGAGGAACACTGAAGCTTTCTTT
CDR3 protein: CASSLVRNTEAFF

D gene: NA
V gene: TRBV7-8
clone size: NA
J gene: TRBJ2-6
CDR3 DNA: TGTGCCAGCAGCTTAGGGGGCAGGTCCGGGGCCAACGTCCTGACTTTC
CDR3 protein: CASSLGGRSGANVLTF

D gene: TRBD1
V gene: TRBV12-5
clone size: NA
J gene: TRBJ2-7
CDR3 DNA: TGTGCTAGTGGTTTGGTTGACAGGGGCGACGAGCAGTACTTC
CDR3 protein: CASGLVDRGDEQYF

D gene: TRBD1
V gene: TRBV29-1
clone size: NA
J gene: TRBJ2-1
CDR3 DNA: TGCAGCGTTATTCCCCAGGGGGCGCTCAATGAGCAGTTCTTC
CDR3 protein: CSVIPQGALNEQFF

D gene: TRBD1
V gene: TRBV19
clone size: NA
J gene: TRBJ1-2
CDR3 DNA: TGTGCCAGTAGTTGGCAGGGGGGCGGCTACACCTTC
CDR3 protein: CASSWQGGGYTF

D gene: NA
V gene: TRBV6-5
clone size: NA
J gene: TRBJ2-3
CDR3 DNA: TGTGCCAGCAGGCGAAGCGGTAGCACAGATACGCAGTATTTT
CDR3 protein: CASRRSGSTDTQYF

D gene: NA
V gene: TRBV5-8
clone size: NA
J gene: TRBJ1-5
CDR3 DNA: TGTGCCAGCAGCTTGGCAGGGTATAGCAATCAGCCCCAGCATTTT
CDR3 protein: CASSLAGYSNQPQHF

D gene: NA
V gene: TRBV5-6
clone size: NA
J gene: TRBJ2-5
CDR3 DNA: TGTGCCAGCAGCTCGGAGGACGGACAAGAGACCCAGTACTTC
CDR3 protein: CASSSEDGQETQYF

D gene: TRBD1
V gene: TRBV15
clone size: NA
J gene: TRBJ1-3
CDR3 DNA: TGTGCCACCAGCAGAGATAGAACAGGGGACTCTGGAAACACCATATATTTT
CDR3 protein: CATSRDRTGDSGNTIYF

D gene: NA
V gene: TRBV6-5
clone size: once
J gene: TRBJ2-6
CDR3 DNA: TGTGCCAGCAGCTGGGGGGTACCTGGGGCCAACGTCCTGACTTTC
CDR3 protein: CASSWGVPGANVLTF

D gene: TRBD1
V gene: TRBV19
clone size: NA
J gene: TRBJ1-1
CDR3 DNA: TGTGCCAGTACCGGGACAGGGTTAGCCACTGAAGCTTTCTTT
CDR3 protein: CASTGTGLATEAFF

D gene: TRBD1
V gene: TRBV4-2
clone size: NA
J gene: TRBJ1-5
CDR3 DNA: TGTGCCAGCAGCCAAGTAGGGACAGACTATCAGCCCCAGCATTTT
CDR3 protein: CASSQVGTDYQPQHF

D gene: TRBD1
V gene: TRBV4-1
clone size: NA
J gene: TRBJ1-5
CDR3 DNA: TGCGCCAGCAGCCAGGGGGTTGACAGGGCTCAGCCCCAGCATTTT
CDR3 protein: CASSQGVDRAQPQHF

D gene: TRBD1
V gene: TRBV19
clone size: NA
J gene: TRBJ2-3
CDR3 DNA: TGTGCCAGTAGCGACAGGGGTAGCACAGATACGCAGTATTTT
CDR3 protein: CASSDRGSTDTQYF

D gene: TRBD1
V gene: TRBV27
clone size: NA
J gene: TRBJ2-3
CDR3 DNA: TGTGCCAGCAATCTCTTGGACAGGGTAGGGGTGGATACGCAGTATTTT
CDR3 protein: CASNLLDRVGVDTQYF

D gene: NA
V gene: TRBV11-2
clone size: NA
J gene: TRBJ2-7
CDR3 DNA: TGTGCCAGCAGCTTAGATCCAGGCAGGGCCTACGAGCAGTACTTC
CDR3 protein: CASSLDPGRAYEQYF

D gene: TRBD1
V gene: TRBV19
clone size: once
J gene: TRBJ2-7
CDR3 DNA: TGTGCCAGTAGTATAGGCCCGGGACAGGGATCCCACGAGCAGTACTTC
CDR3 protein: CASSIGPGQGSHEQYF

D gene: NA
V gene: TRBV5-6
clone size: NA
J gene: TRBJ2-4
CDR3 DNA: TGTGCCAGCAGCTTCTTGAGTCTTCGGAGCAAAAACATTCAGTACTTC
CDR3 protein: CASSFLSLRSKNIQYF

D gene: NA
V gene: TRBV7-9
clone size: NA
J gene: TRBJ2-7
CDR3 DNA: TGTGCCAGCAGCCGCACAAGGGGAACCTCCTACGAGCAGTACTTC
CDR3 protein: CASSRTRGTSYEQYF

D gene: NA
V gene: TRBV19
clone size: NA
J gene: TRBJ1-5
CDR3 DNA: TGTGCCAGCAAATGGGGGGGCGGACAGCCCCAGCATTTT
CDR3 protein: CASKWGGGQPQHF

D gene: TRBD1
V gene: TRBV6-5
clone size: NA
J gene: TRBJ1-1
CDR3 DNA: TGTGCCAGCAGTTACCGCCGACAGGGCCCCACTGAAGCTTTCTTT
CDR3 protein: CASSYRRQGPTEAFF

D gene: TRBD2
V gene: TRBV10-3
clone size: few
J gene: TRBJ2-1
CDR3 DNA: TGTGCCATCAGCCGGGTGGGGACTAGCGGGCGACATTACAATGAGCAGTTCTTC
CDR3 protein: CAISRVGTSGRHYNEQFF

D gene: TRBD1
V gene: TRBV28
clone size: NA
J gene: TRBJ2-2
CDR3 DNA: TGTGCCAGCAGCTACCCTCCCGGGACAGGGGGACCCGGGGAGCTGTTTTTT
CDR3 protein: CASSYPPGTGGPGELFF

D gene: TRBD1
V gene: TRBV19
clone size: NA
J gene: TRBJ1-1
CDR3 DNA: TGTGCCAGTCGGGACAGAGTGAACACTGAAGCTTTCTTT
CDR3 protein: CASRDRVNTEAFF

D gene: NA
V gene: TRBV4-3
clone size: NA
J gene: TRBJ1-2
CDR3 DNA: TGCGCCAGCAGCCAAGAGGGGAGGCAGGGTGTGGGAGTCTATGGCTACACCTTC
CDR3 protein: CASSQEGRQGVGVYGYTF

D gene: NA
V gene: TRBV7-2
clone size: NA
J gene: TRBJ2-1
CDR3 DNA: TGTGCCAGCAGCCCTCCCGCAGATCCCTACAATGAGCAGTTCTTC
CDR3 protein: CASSPPADPYNEQFF

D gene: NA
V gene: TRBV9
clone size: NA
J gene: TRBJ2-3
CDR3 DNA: TGTGCCAGCAGCGTAGCAGGGAAAATAACAGATACGCAGTATTTT
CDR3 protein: CASSVAGKITDTQYF

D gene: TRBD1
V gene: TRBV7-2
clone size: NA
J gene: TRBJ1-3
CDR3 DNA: TGTGCCAGCAGCAGTGGTCCGGGACAGGACTCTGGAAACACCATATATTTT
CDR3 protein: CASSSGPGQDSGNTIYF

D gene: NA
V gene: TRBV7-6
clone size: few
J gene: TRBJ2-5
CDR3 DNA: TGTGCCAGCAGCCCAGCGGCGCTCCTGTACTTC
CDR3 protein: CASSPAALLYF

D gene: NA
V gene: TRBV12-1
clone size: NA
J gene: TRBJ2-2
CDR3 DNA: TGTGCCAGACCTCAGGGTTTCAGCACCGGGGAGCTGTTTTTT
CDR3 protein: CARPQGFSTGELFF

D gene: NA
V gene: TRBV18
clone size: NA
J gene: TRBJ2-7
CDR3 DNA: TGTGCCAGCTCACCACCGACAGAATACGAGCAGTACTTC
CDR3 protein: CASSPPTEYEQYF

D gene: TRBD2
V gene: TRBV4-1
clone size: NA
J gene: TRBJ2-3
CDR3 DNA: TGCGCCAGCAGCTCCCCGGGACTAGACACAGATACGCAGTATTTT
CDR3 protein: CASSSPGLDTDTQYF

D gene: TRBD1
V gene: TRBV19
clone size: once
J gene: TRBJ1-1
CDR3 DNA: TGTGCCAGTAGTAAATTAACAGGGGGCCTGAACACTGAAGCTTTCTTT
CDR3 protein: CASSKLTGGLNTEAFF

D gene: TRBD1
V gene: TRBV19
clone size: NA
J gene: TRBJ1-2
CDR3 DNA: TGTGCCAGTAGTCCGCAGACAGGGGCCCTCTATGGCTACACCTTC
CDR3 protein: CASSPQTGALYGYTF

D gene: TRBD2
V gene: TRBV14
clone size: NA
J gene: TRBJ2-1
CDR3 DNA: TGTGCCAGCAGTCGTCTATCAACTAGCGGGACCAATGAGCAGTTCTTC
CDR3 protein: CASSRLSTSGTNEQFF

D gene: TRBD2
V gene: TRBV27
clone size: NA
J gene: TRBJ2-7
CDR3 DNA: TGTGCCAGCAGGAGACCCGGGACTAGCGAGTACGAGCAGTACTTC
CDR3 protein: CASRRPGTSEYEQYF

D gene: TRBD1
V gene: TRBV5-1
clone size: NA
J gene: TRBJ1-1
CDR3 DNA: TGCGCCAGCAGCTGGGCAGGGGGGATGAACACTGAAGCTTTCTTT
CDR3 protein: CASSWAGGMNTEAFF

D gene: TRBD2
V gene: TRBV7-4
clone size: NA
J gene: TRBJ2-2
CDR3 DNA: TGTGCCAGCAGCCGATATAGCGGGAGGTCCTTTACCGGGGAGCTGTTTTTT
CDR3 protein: CASSRYSGRSFTGELFF

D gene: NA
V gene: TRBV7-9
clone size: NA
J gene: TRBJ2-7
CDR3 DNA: TGTGCCAGCAGCCCTCGAGGCTCCTACGAGCAGTACTTC
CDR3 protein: CASSPRGSYEQYF

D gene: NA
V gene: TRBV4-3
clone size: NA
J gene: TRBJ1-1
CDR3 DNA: TGCGCCAGCAGCCAAGATCCTCGGACTGAAGCTTTCTTT
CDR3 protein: CASSQDPRTEAFF

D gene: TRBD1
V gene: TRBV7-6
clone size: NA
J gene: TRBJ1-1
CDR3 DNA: TGTGCCAGCAGCGCGCCGGGACAGGGGGCTGAAGCTTTCTTT
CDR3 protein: CASSAPGQGAEAFF

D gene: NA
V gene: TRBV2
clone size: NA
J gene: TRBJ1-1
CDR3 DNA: TGTGCCAGCAGCGGGTGGGGGCGGACTGAAGCTTTCTTT
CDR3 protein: CASSGWGRTEAFF

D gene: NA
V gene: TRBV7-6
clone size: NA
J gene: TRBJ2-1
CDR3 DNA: TGTGCCAGCAGCGAGCGCCTCACTTACAATGAGCAGTTCTTC
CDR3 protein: CASSERLTYNEQFF

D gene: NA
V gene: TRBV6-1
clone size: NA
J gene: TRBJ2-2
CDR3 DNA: TGTGCCGGGAACAGGGACACGGGGACCGGGGAGCTGTTCTTT
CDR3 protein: CAGNRDTGTGELFF

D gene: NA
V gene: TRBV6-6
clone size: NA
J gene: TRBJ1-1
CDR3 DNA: TGTGCCAGCAGATTAGGGGTGAACACTGAAGCTTTCTTT
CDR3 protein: CASRLGVNTEAFF

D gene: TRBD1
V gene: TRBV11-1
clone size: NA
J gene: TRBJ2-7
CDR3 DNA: TGTGCCAGCAGCCAGGGGGCGGTCTCCTACGAGCAGTACTTC
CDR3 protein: CASSQGAVSYEQYF

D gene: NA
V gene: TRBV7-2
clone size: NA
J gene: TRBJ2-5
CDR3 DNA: TGTGCCAGCAGCTTAGAGGTTAGCAGCCGAGAGACCCAGTACTTC
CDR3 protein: CASSLEVSSRETQYF

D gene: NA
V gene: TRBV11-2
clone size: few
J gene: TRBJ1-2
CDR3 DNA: TGTGCCAGCAGCTTAGATATGACAGCTCTATATGGCTACACCTTC
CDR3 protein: CASSLDMTALYGYTF